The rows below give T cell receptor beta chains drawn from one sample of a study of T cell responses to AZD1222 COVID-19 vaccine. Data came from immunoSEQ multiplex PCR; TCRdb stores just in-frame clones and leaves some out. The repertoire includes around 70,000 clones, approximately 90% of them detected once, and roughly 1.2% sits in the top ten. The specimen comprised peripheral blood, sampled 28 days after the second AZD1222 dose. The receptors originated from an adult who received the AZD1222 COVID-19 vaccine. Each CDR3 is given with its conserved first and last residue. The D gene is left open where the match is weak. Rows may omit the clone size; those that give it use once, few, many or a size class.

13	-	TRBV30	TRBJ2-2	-	CAWSVLGAGELFF	TGTGCCTGGAGTGTACTAGGAGCCGGGGAGCTGTTTTTT
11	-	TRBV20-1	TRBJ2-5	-	CSGGSLGTQYF	TGCAGTGGGGGCTCGCTGGGGACCCAGTACTTC
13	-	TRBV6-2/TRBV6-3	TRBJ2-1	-	CASSQGRINEQFF	TGTGCCAGCAGTCAGGGGCGAATCAATGAGCAGTTCTTC
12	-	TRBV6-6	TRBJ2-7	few	CASSQTGTEQYF	TGTGCCAGCAGTCAAACAGGGACCGAGCAGTACTTC
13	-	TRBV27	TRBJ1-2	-	CASKPETNYGYTF	TGTGCCAGCAAACCAGAAACTAACTATGGCTACACCTTC
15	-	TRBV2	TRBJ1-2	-	CASSEGRKGNYGYTF	TGTGCCAGCAGTGAAGGACGGAAAGGGAACTATGGCTACACCTTC
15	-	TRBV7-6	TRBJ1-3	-	CASSLVQGSGNTIYF	TGTGCCAGCAGCTTAGTTCAGGGTTCCGGAAACACCATATATTTT
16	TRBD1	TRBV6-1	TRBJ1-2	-	CASSEYSGTGIYGYTF	TGTGCCAGCAGTGAATATAGTGGGACAGGGATTTACGGCTACACCTTC
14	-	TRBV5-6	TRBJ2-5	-	CASSLGDTQETQYF	TGTGCCAGCAGCCTGGGGGATACTCAAGAGACCCAGTACTTC
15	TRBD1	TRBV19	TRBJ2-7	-	CASSGAGQAAYEQYF	TGTGCCAGTAGTGGCGCAGGACAGGCCGCCTACGAGCAGTACTTC
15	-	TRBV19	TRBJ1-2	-	CASSIGGNWGYGYTF	TGTGCCAGTAGTATCGGAGGGAATTGGGGCTATGGCTACACCTTC
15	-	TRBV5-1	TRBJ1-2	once	CASSLQGGGNYGYTF	TGCGCCAGCAGCTTACAGGGCGGGGGGAACTATGGCTACACCTTC
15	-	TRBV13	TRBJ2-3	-	CASSSQTGRADTQYF	TGTGCCAGCAGCTCACAGACAGGTAGAGCAGATACGCAGTATTTT
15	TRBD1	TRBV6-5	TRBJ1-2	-	CASSYGRQGAVGYTF	TGTGCCAGCAGTTACGGTAGACAGGGGGCGGTTGGCTACACCTTC
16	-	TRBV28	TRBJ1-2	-	CASSLIIGTGSGGYTF	TGTGCCAGCAGTCTGATCATAGGGACCGGCTCAGGTGGCTACACCTTC
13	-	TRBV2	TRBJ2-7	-	CASMGGKDYEQYF	TGTGCCAGCATGGGGGGCAAGGACTACGAGCAGTACTTC
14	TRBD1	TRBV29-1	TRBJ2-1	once	CSVDSQQGANEQFF	TGCAGCGTTGACTCCCAACAGGGGGCTAATGAGCAGTTCTTC
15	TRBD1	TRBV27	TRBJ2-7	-	CASSLPGTGQGEQYF	TGTGCCAGCAGCCTCCCCGGGACAGGGCAAGGCGAGCAGTACTTC
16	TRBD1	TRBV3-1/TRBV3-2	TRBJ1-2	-	CASSQDSTGVPYGYTF	TGTGCCAGCAGCCAAGATTCGACAGGGGTCCCCTATGGCTACACCTTC
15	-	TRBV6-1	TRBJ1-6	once	CASRPGEGMGSPLHF	TGTGCCAGCAGGCCTGGGGAGGGAATGGGTTCACCCCTCCACTTT
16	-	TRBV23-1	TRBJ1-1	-	CASSHHSLTENTEAFF	TGCGCCAGCAGTCACCACTCCTTGACAGAGAACACTGAAGCTTTCTTT
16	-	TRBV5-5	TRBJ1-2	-	CASRTATGRANYGYTF	TGTGCCAGCAGGACCGCGACAGGTCGGGCTAACTATGGCTACACCTTC
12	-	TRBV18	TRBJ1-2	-	CASSPGDYGYTF	TGTGCCAGCTCACCGGGGGACTATGGCTACACCTTC
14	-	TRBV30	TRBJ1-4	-	CAWSEGSDHEKLFF	TGTGCCTGGAGTGAAGGAAGCGACCACGAAAAACTGTTTTTT
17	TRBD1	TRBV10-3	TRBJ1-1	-	CAISESHPGQPNTEAFF	TGTGCCATCAGTGAGTCGCACCCGGGACAGCCGAACACTGAAGCTTTCTTT
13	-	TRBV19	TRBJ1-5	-	CASSITRGQPQHF	TGTGCCAGTAGTATCACCCGGGGACAGCCCCAGCATTTT
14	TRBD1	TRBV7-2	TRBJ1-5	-	CASSLTGSNQPQHF	TGTGCCAGCAGCTTGACAGGGAGCAATCAGCCCCAGCATTTT
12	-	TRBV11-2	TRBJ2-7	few	CASSLGRYEQYF	TGTGCCAGCAGCTTAGGAAGGTACGAGCAGTACTTC
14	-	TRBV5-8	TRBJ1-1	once	CASSTGEGHTEAFF	TGTGCCAGCAGCACCGGGGAGGGGCACACTGAAGCTTTCTTT
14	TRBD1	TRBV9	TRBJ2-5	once	CASSALQGRETQYF	TGTGCCAGCAGCGCCCTACAGGGGAGAGAGACCCAGTACTTC
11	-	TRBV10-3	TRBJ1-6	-	CAISEPGALHF	TGTGCCATCAGTGAGCCCGGTGCCCTCCACTTT
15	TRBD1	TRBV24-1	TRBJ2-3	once	CATSDRGTGKDTQYF	TGTGCCACCAGTGATCGCGGGACAGGGAAAGATACGCAGTATTTT
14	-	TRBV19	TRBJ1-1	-	CASNPRWANTEAFF	TGTGCCAGTAATCCCCGGTGGGCGAACACTGAAGCTTTCTTT